This T cell receptor beta chain was identified in a study of cytomegalovirus exposure and HLA in healthy donors. Findings and limits, study-wide: Reports indicated that the classifier achieved high specificity and sensitivity in diagnosing cytomegalovirus status.

The germline V and J ends were trimmed by 0 bases and 0 bases, with 6 bases remaining between them. This CDR3 is 14 amino acids long. Germline assignment: CDR1 GTSNPN and CDR2 SVGIG (reference sequence). PCR used 60 Vbeta primers and 13 Jbeta primers. The data were produced by immunoSEQ multiplex PCR, yet TCRdb's version contains in-frame clones alone and is incomplete. The data contain about 170,000 clones, under 80% of them singletons. A note on this clone: The antigen remains undetermined.

The clonotype originates from a female donor in good health and CMV-seronegative. Sequencing was done on a sample of PBMCs. The chain uses TRBV30 and TRBJ1-3, with D unresolved. The CDR3 here is CAWSVTLSGNTIYF. The CDR3 DNA reads as TGTGCCTGGAGTGTAACTCTCTCTGGAAACACCATATATTTT. The whole variable domain, filled in from reference TRBV30 and TRBJ1-3, reads SQTIHQWPATLVQPVGSPLSLECTVEGTSNPNLYWYRQAAGRGLQLLFYSVGIGQISSEVPQNLSASRPQDRQFILSSKKLLLSDSGFYLCAWSVTLSGNTIYFGEGSWLTVV.